This passage covers 31 T cell receptor beta chains from one sample sequenced in a study of T cells in Graves' hyperthyroidism and ophthalmopathy. Researchers took RNA transcripts and amplified the TCR beta CDR3 regions from them. The TCR CDR3 was amplified in a first-round RT-PCR using the HTBI primer set. Each CDR3 protein is one row after TCRdb ran MiXCR on the multiplex PCR reads. The sample shows fewer than 450,000 distinct CDR3 sequences, around 18% of them seen only once. Sequencing was carried out using blood. The receptors come from a man aged 18 to 30 with Graves' ophthalmopathy.

In this sample, this clonotype turned up many times. The chain couples TRBV27 to TRBJ2-1; D perhaps matches TRBD1 (6 bases). CDR1 and CDR2 from the germline V gene are MNHEY and SMNVEV (reference sequence). Trimming removed 3 bases from V and 3 bases from J, with 12 bases in between. The CDR3 is 15 residues long. The CDR3 loop reads CASSLGTSVYNEQFF. CDR3 bases: TGTGCCAGCAGTTTGGGGACATCCGTCTACAATGAGCAGTTCTTC.

This clonotype showed up many times. The V gene is TRBV7-9, the J gene TRBJ1-2, with D maybe TRBD1 (6 bases). The CDR3 consists of 13 residues. With 3 bases removed from V and 6 bases from J, the gap between germline ends came to 11 bases. The germline gives CDR1 SEHNR, CDR2 FQNEAQ (reference sequence). The CDR3 DNA reads TGTGCCAGCAGCTTCCGGACAGAGCATGGCTACACCTTC. Residues: CASSFRTEHGYTF.

This clonotype was observed at least ten times. The chain carries TRBV11-3 and TRBJ1-2; D gene ambiguous. The CDR3 runs to 13 residues. The V end was cut by 5 bases, the J end by 5 bases, with 12 bases between. From germline, CDR1 is SGHNT and CDR2 YENEEA. The CDR3 sequence is CASSNTPVYGYTF. CDR3 coding DNA: TGTGCCAGCAGCAATACGCCCGTGTATGGCTACACCTTC.

This clonotype has ten or more counts. The rearrangement uses TRBV20-1 and TRBJ1-2; weak D call: TRBD1 (6 bases). The V end was cut by 6 bases, the J end by 4 bases, with 15 bases between. The CDR3 covers 13 residues. Germline CDR1 DFQATT, CDR2 SNEGSKA (reference sequence). The CDR3, as DNA: TGCAGTGCCCTCGGCCGAGGGGGCTATGGCTACACCTTC. Translated, it gives CSALGRGGYGYTF.

This clonotype was seen repeatedly, ten times or more. The rearrangement joins TRBV2 to TRBJ2-5; D is unclear. CDR1 SNHLY and CDR2 FYNNEI come from the germline V gene. This CDR3 region has 10 residues. V lost 8 bases and J 5 bases, leaving 6 bases between the germline ends. The CDR3 coding sequence is TGTGCCAGCTCTTGGGAGACCCAGTACTTC. Amino acid sequence: CASSWETQYF.

This clonotype was counted many times. The CDR3 sequence is CASSLGTIDEQYF. CDR3 in DNA: TGTGCCAGCAGTCTGGGGACCATAGACGAGCAGTACTTC. V is TRBV2 and J is TRBJ2-7, with D perhaps given as TRBD1 or TRBD2 (5 bases each). Germline V gene data show CDR1 as SNHLY and CDR2 as FYNNEI. The length of the CDR3 is 13 residues. The V and J ends lost 5 bases and 5 bases respectively, with 13 bases between them.

For this clonotype: Given a much more abundant clone one base away, this may be a read error. The chain recombines TRBV20-1 with TRBJ2-3; no firm D call. Germline CDR1 DFQATT, CDR2 SNEGSKA (reference sequence). This CDR3 is 12 amino acids long. CDR3 in amino acids: CSASAAQDTQYF. The CDR3 DNA reads TGCAGCGCATCGGCGGCCCAAGATACGCAGTATTTT.

This clonotype came up many times. The chain employs TRBV12-3 or TRBV12-4 and TRBJ1-1; no clear D gene. V shed 1 base and J shed 8 bases, with 11 bases lying between them. This CDR3 comprises 13 residues. The CDR3 bases are TGTGCCAGCAGTTTAGTCCGCGAATTAGAAGCTTTCTTT. Its translation is CASSLVRELEAFF.

This clonotype was detected a few times. This sequence joins TRBV20-1 and TRBJ2-7; the D gene is possibly TRBD1 (6 bases). CDR3 length: 13 amino acids. The V end lost 5 bases, the J end lost 2 bases, and 13 bases lay between the germline ends. The germline CDR1 and CDR2 sequences are DFQATT and SNEGSKA (reference sequence). This chain's CDR3 is CSAARGGTYEQYF. In DNA form, the CDR3 reads TGCAGTGCTGCCCGAGGGGGAACCTACGAGCAGTACTTC.

In its sample, this clonotype was seen a few times. The chain joins TRBV14 to TRBJ1-2; D is possibly TRBD1 (5 bases). Trimming took off 2 bases at V and 8 bases at J, with 12 bases between the two ends. The CDR3 totals 13 residues. Germline V gene lookup returns CDR1 SGHDN and CDR2 FVKESK. The DNA of the CDR3 is TGTGCCAGCAGCCAAATCGAAGGGACGGGCTACACCTTC. Translating gives CASSQIEGTGYTF. The variable domain in full, with the rest retrieved from reference TRBV14 and TRBJ1-2, is EAGVTQFPSHSVIEKGQTVTLRCDPISGHDNLYWYRRVMGKEIKFLLHFVKESKQDESGMPNNRFLAERTGGTYSTLKVQPAELEDSGVYFCASSQIEGTGYTFGSGTRLTVV.

This clonotype came up many times. This chain links TRBV5-1 with TRBJ2-7, with 7 bases that match TRBD2. This CDR3 comprises 17 residues. Germline V lookup: CDR1 SGHRS, CDR2 YFSETQ. V shed 4 bases, J shed 6 bases, and the junction held 19 bases outside the gene matches. The CDR3 DNA reads TGCGCCAGCAGCCCGAGGGCGGTCACTAGCGAACATCCCGAGCAGTACTTC. The encoded protein is CASSPRAVTSEHPEQYF.

This clonotype was recorded many times. The chain has TRBV5-6 and TRBJ1-2; D gene uncertain. This CDR3 is built from 12 residues. V gave up 0 bases and J gave up 6 bases, with 6 bases separating them. Per germline, CDR1 SGHDT and CDR2 YYEEEE. The DNA of the CDR3 is TGTGCCAGCAGCTTGGAGAGGAATGGCTACACCTTC. As protein: CASSLERNGYTF. Full variable domain (rest looked up from reference TRBV5-6 and TRBJ1-2): DAGVTQSPTHLIKTRGQQVTLRCSPKSGHDTVSWYQQALGQGPQFIFQYYEEEERQRGNFPDRFSGHQFPNYSSELNVNALLLGDSALYLCASSLERNGYTFGSGTRLTVV.

This clonotype was seen once. J is TRBJ2-7 and V is TRBV19, with 7 nucleotides matching TRBD2. The CDR3 sequence is 19 residues long. Trimming at V came to 9 bases and at J to 2 bases, leaving 25 bases not matched to a gene. CDR1 is LNHDA and CDR2 is SQIVND in the germline V gene (reference sequence). The CDR3 protein is CASNALRKRGMARAYEQYF. CDR3 DNA: TGTGCCAGCAACGCCCTGAGGAAGCGGGGAATGGCGAGGGCCTACGAGCAGTACTTC.

In this sample, this clonotype turned up many times. The chain uses TRBV6-2 or TRBV6-3 and TRBJ2-1, with D possibly called TRBD1 or TRBD2 (6 bases each). This CDR3 comprises 14 residues. CDR1 and CDR2 (germline): MNHEY, SVGEGT. The CDR3 nucleotides read TGTGTCATAGGGGGGTCGAGCTCCTACAATGAGCAGTTCTTC. Translating gives CVIGGSSSYNEQFF.

Many counts were recorded for this clonotype. The gene calls are TRBV6-1 and TRBJ1-1, with D possibly matching TRBD1 (6 bases). Trimming removed 10 bases from V and 1 base from J, with 13 bases in between. Germline loops: CDR1 MNHNS, CDR2 SASEGT. The CDR3 sequence is 13 residues long. CDR3 in amino acids: CATRGGANTEAFF. As DNA, the CDR3 is TGTGCCACCCGAGGGGGGGCGAACACTGAAGCTTTCTTT.

The V and J genes are TRBV12-3 or TRBV12-4 and TRBJ1-1; 9 bases map to TRBD1. Unmatched junction bases numbered 8, after V lost 9 bases and J lost 0 bases. The CDR3 spans 15 residues. The CDR3 sequence is CASSTGQGLNTEAFF. The CDR3 region has the DNA TGTGCCAGTTCAACGGGACAGGGTCTGAACACTGAAGCTTTCTTT.

This clonotype was counted between two and nine times. The chain recombines TRBV3-1 with TRBJ2-1, with 8 positions matching TRBD2. The CDR3 extends over 12 amino acids. The germline V gene has CDR1 LGHDT and CDR2 YNNKEL (reference sequence). Losses at the gene ends were 1 base for V and 15 bases for J; bases not matched to a gene: 5. The DNA of the CDR3 is TGTGCCAGCAGCCAAGTGGCGGGGGGAAGGTTCTTC. Amino acid sequence: CASSQVAGGRFF.

The V and J genes are TRBV3-1 and TRBJ2-3; 12 bases are a match to TRBD2. Germline-derived CDR1 and CDR2 are LGHDT and YNNKEL (reference sequence). The CDR3 length is 16 residues. The ends lost 0 bases at V and 4 bases at J; junction bases unmatched: 2. The CDR3 protein is CASSQDLAGGPDTQYF. DNA of the CDR3: TGTGCCAGCAGCCAAGATCTAGCGGGGGGGCCAGATACGCAGTATTTT.

This clonotype was recorded many times. The rearrangement links TRBV28 to TRBJ1-1, with D tentatively TRBD1 (5 bases). CDR1 is MDHEN, CDR2 SYDVKM, per germline. The CDR3 is 12 amino acids. V dropped 2 bases and J dropped 7 bases, with 8 bases sitting between them. CDR3 sequence: CASSLQGSEAFF. The CDR3 nucleotides read TGTGCCAGCAGTTTACAGGGCAGTGAAGCTTTCTTT.

The chain uses TRBV5-4 and TRBJ1-1, with a weak D call TRBD1 (5 bases). V lost 1 base and J lost 0, with 13 bases in between. Germline CDR1 and CDR2: SGHNT and YYREEE (reference sequence). The CDR3 runs 16 residues. CDR3 sequence: CASSLRVTGVNTEAFF. Written as DNA, the CDR3 is TGTGCCAGCAGCTTGAGGGTTACAGGCGTGAACACTGAAGCTTTCTTT.

Many counts were recorded for this clonotype. This chain uses TRBV6-1 with TRBJ1-1; possibly TRBD1 for D (5 bases). The germline V gene encodes CDR1 MNHNS and CDR2 SASEGT. The CDR3 consists of 14 residues. V gave up 5 bases and J gave up 1 base, with 11 bases separating them. CDR3 sequence (DNA): TGTGCCAGCAGTTCCAGGGCCGCGAACACTGAAGCTTTCTTT. Amino acids: CASSSRAANTEAFF.

The chain combines TRBV27 with TRBJ1-2; 8 nucleotides match TRBD1. CDR1 and CDR2 (germline): MNHEY, SMNVEV (reference sequence). V was pared by 3 bases and J by 5 bases, with 14 bases of the junction left unmatched. The CDR3 consists of 17 residues. The CDR3, as DNA: TGTGCCAGCAGTTTGTCACATTCAGGGGGCTTATATTATGGCTACACCTTC. Translating gives CASSLSHSGGLYYGYTF.

This clonotype was detected only a few times. V gene TRBV9 combines with J gene TRBJ1-6; D is undetermined. Germline values: CDR1 SGDLS, CDR2 YYNGEE. V lost 1 base and J lost 3, with 14 bases in between. The CDR3 sequence is 17 residues long. CDR3: CASSVSPGAVYNSPLHF. CDR3 coding DNA: TGTGCCAGCAGCGTAAGCCCGGGTGCCGTCTATAATTCACCCCTCCACTTT.

V gene TRBV2 combines with J gene TRBJ1-3; D unclear. The CDR3 is made up of 15 amino acids. Trimming took 1 base from V and 0 from J, leaving 7 bases between them. CDR1 is SNHLY, CDR2 FYNNEI, per germline. CDR3 sequence (DNA): TGTGCCAGCAGTGAAGGTGACCTCTCTGGAAACACCATATATTTT. This codes for CASSEGDLSGNTIYF.

This clonotype showed up many times. The CDR3 DNA sequence: TGTGCCAGCAGTGCCCTGAGGGATACGCAGTATTTT. Translation: CASSALRDTQYF. This chain links TRBV12-3 or TRBV12-4 with TRBJ2-3; no definite D call. The CDR3 totals 12 residues. Trimming took 5 bases from V and 6 from J, leaving 9 bases between them.

The chain uses TRBV19 and TRBJ1-1; D is perhaps TRBD1 (6 bases). The germline CDR1 and CDR2 sequences are LNHDA and SQIVND (reference sequence). The CDR3 length is 14 residues. V lost 4 bases, J lost 0 bases, and 9 bases lay in between. The CDR3 loop reads CASSTGHLNTEAFF. CDR3 sequence (DNA): TGTGCCAGTAGTACGGGACACCTGAACACTGAAGCTTTCTTT.

The chain carries TRBV3-1 and TRBJ1-2, with D unclear. Germline CDR1 is LGHDT and CDR2 is YNNKEL (reference sequence). There are 15 residues in the CDR3. The V end lost 2 bases, the J end lost 5 bases, and 15 bases lay between the germline ends. The CDR3, as DNA: TGTGCCAGCAGCCAAAGCCCCGGGGAAGAATATGGCTACACCTTC. This translates into CASSQSPGEEYGYTF.

There are a few counts of this clonotype. The chain links TRBV6-5 to TRBJ2-5; D gene unclear. The CDR3 has 12 amino acids. Germline V lookup: CDR1 MNHEY, CDR2 SVGAGI. V was shortened by 0 bases and J by 2 bases, with 1 base between the two germline ends. Here the CDR3 reads CASSYSQETQYF. CDR3 DNA sequence: TGTGCCAGCAGTTACTCACAAGAGACCCAGTACTTC.

This sequence joins TRBV12-3 or TRBV12-4 and TRBJ2-5; D is possibly TRBD2 (6 bases). The V end was cut by 6 bases, the J end by 3 bases, with 17 bases between. The CDR3 has 15 amino acids. CDR3 in DNA: TGTGCCAGCAGCCCCGGGGACTCGAGGGAAGAGACCCAGTACTTC. Translating gives CASSPGDSREETQYF.

The genes are TRBV6-5 and TRBJ2-7; D remains unclear. The germline V gene has CDR1 MNHEY and CDR2 SVGAGI. V was pared by 2 bases and J by 3 bases, with 8 bases between. The length of the CDR3 is 13 residues. The DNA for the CDR3 is TGTGCCAGCAGTTACGGTACCAACTACGAGCAGTACTTC. It yields the protein CASSYGTNYEQYF.

Ten or more counts support this clonotype. The rearrangement joins TRBV20-1 to TRBJ2-7, with 9 bases lining up with TRBD1. This CDR3 comprises 16 residues. V trimming: 3 bases; J trimming: 2 bases; junction bases outside the gene matches: 11. The germline V gene has CDR1 DFQATT and CDR2 SNEGSKA (reference sequence). The CDR3 DNA reads TGCAGTGCTAGCCTCCTGGGGGACAGGGCAACCTACGAGCAGTACTTC. It specifies CSASLLGDRATYEQYF.